This is a list of T cell receptor beta chains from one sample in a study of T-cell reconstitution after alpha-beta-depleted transplantation in children. TCRdb reprocessed the PCR reads via MiXCR and lists one record per CDR3 protein. The data contain about 1,000,000 distinct CDR3 sequences, roughly 29% of them singletons. This material consisted of PBMCs, mostly from graft donor cells, taken 360 days after TCRalphabeta/CD19-depleted stem cell transplant. These receptors all stem from a boy less than two years old who had a stem cell transplant for SCID, so the T cells may come from the graft donor. Both conserved end residues are part of each CDR3. D genes are given only for firm matches. The size of a clone is reported for some rows only, either as once, few or many, or as a class for expanded clones.

V	J	length	size	D	CDR3	DNA
TRBV3-1	TRBJ2-2	16	NA	NA	CASSQGWGSNTGELFF	TGTGCCAGCAGCCAGGGTTGGGGATCGAACACCGGGGAGCTGTTTTTT
TRBV6-1	TRBJ2-7	13	few	NA	CASRALYSYEQYF	TGTGCCAGCAGGGCACTGTACTCCTACGAGCAGTACTTC
TRBV6-5	TRBJ1-4	15	NA	TRBD1	CASSYSKGQGEKLFF	TGTGCCAGCAGTTACTCGAAGGGACAGGGTGAAAAACTGTTTTTT
TRBV27	TRBJ2-7	12	few	NA	CASKTTGYEQYF	TGTGCCAGCAAGACCACCGGGTACGAGCAGTACTTC
TRBV11-1	TRBJ2-7	17	NA	NA	CASSFLTYRDSRNEQYF	TGTGCCAGCAGCTTTCTAACCTACAGGGATTCAAGGAACGAGCAGTACTTC
TRBV15	TRBJ2-1	14	NA	NA	CATSLPGLNNEQFF	TGTGCCACCAGCTTACCTGGACTGAACAATGAGCAGTTCTTC
TRBV9	TRBJ2-7	14	many	NA	CASSVGGEGYEQYF	TGTGCCAGCAGCGTAGGGGGAGAGGGGTACGAGCAGTACTTC
TRBV14	TRBJ2-1	14	NA	NA	CASSQGIYGNEQFF	TGTGCCAGCAGCCAAGGGATCTACGGGAATGAGCAGTTCTTC
TRBV6-1	TRBJ2-7	16	NA	TRBD1	CASSKQQGQGTFEQYF	TGTGCCAGCAGTAAGCAGCAGGGACAGGGCACATTCGAGCAGTACTTC
TRBV4-3	TRBJ2-7	15	few	NA	CASSQVPKTGYEQYF	TGCGCCAGCAGCCAGGTACCAAAAACAGGGTACGAGCAGTACTTC
TRBV12-3/TRBV12-4	TRBJ2-1	15	NA	TRBD2	CASSLVAGLVGEQFF	TGTGCCAGCAGTTTAGTAGCGGGATTGGTAGGTGAGCAGTTCTTC
TRBV6-5	TRBJ1-2	16	once	TRBD1	CASSYSGGTGHYGYTF	TGTGCCAGCAGTTACTCGGGAGGGACAGGGCACTATGGCTACACCTTC
TRBV20-1	TRBJ2-1	13	NA	TRBD2	CSARDVRGGEQFF	TGCAGTGCTAGAGATGTTCGGGGGGGGGAGCAGTTCTTC
TRBV6-5	TRBJ2-1	17	NA	TRBD2	CASSYTPLAGGHDEQFF	TGTGCCAGCAGTTACACTCCTCTAGCGGGGGGGCATGATGAGCAGTTCTTC
TRBV28	TRBJ1-3	14	few	NA	CASRGRDGGNTIYF	TGTGCCAGCAGGGGCCGGGACGGTGGAAACACCATATATTTT
TRBV7-2	TRBJ2-1	16	NA	TRBD1	CASSPRQGATYNEQFF	TGTGCCAGCAGCCCGCGACAGGGGGCTACCTACAATGAGCAGTTCTTC
TRBV7-2	TRBJ2-1	15	NA	TRBD2	CASSFKRGGNNEQFF	TGTGCCAGCAGCTTCAAGCGGGGGGGCAACAATGAGCAGTTCTTC
TRBV3-1	TRBJ2-1	17	few	TRBD2	CASSQPKGLAGDNEQFF	TGTGCCAGCAGCCAACCCAAAGGGCTAGCGGGGGACAATGAGCAGTTCTTC
TRBV6-2/TRBV6-3	TRBJ2-3	14	NA	NA	CASGLRGGTDTQYF	TGTGCCAGCGGACTGCGGGGCGGCACAGATACGCAGTATTTT
TRBV5-6	TRBJ2-5	16	NA	NA	CASSSSSEAPQETQYF	TGTGCCAGCAGCTCCTCTAGCGAAGCCCCCCAGGAGACCCAGTACTTC
TRBV19	TRBJ2-1	15	few	TRBD1	CASRVGGTGSGEQFF	TGTGCCAGTAGGGTCGGTGGGACAGGGTCGGGTGAGCAGTTCTTC
TRBV7-2	TRBJ2-4	15	NA	NA	CASSLQGWAKNIQYF	TGTGCCAGCAGCTTACAGGGGTGGGCCAAAAACATTCAGTACTTC
TRBV29-1	TRBJ2-2	13	NA	NA	CSVGGRPTGELFF	TGCAGCGTTGGGGGCCGACCCACCGGGGAGCTGTTTTTT
TRBV11-2	TRBJ2-5	13	few	NA	CASSSMGKKTQYF	TGTGCCAGCAGCTCGATGGGAAAGAAGACCCAGTACTTC
TRBV5-1	TRBJ2-7	14	NA	TRBD1	CASRRGGTGPEQYF	TGCGCCAGCAGAAGGGGAGGGACAGGGCCCGAGCAGTACTTC
TRBV20-1	TRBJ2-2	16	few	NA	CSASPVRAANTGELFF	TGCAGTGCCTCCCCGGTAAGAGCGGCGAACACCGGGGAGCTGTTTTTT
TRBV11-2	TRBJ2-5	15	few	TRBD1	CASSSRDRGQETQYF	TGTGCCAGCAGCTCCAGGGACAGGGGTCAAGAGACCCAGTACTTC
TRBV12-3/TRBV12-4	TRBJ2-7	14	NA	TRBD1	CARPGTGGFYEQYF	TGTGCCAGACCCGGGACAGGGGGATTCTACGAGCAGTACTTC
TRBV10-3	TRBJ2-3	17	few	TRBD2	CAISRLRSGVGRDTQYF	TGTGCCATCAGCCGCCTTCGTAGCGGGGTGGGGAGAGATACGCAGTATTTT
TRBV20-1	TRBJ2-1	14	few	NA	CSVPWGAGNNEQFF	TGCAGTGTCCCGTGGGGGGCCGGTAACAATGAGCAGTTCTTC
TRBV20-1	TRBJ2-3	14	few	NA	CSAPYRGATDTQYF	TGCAGTGCTCCCTACCGGGGGGCCACGGATACGCAGTATTTT
TRBV12-3/TRBV12-4	TRBJ1-3	13	NA	TRBD1	CASVDRVGNTIYF	TGTGCCAGCGTGGACAGGGTTGGAAACACCATATATTTT
TRBV18	TRBJ2-7	13	NA	NA	CASSAVSTYEQYF	TGTGCCAGCTCAGCCGTCAGTACCTACGAGCAGTACTTC
TRBV6-5	TRBJ2-1	14	few	NA	CASSYSTAYNEQFF	TGTGCCAGCAGTTACTCGACGGCTTACAATGAGCAGTTCTTC
TRBV4-3	TRBJ2-5	15	NA	NA	CASSQSPGVGETQYF	TGCGCCAGCAGCCAATCGCCGGGGGTGGGAGAGACCCAGTACTTC
TRBV28	TRBJ2-5	16	NA	NA	CASSYFGAFTGETQYF	TGTGCCAGCAGTTACTTCGGGGCTTTCACGGGAGAGACCCAGTACTTC
TRBV6-5	TRBJ1-2	15	NA	NA	CASSYPPQTSYGYTF	TGTGCCAGCAGTTATCCCCCACAGACCTCCTATGGCTACACCTTC
TRBV7-7	TRBJ2-1	14	NA	TRBD2	CASSLDPGGDEQFF	TGTGCCAGCAGCTTAGACCCGGGGGGGGATGAGCAGTTCTTC
TRBV12-3/TRBV12-4	TRBJ2-1	15	NA	TRBD2	CASSRSSGGYNEQFF	TGTGCCAGCAGTCGTTCTAGCGGGGGGTACAATGAGCAGTTCTTC
TRBV5-1	TRBJ2-1	15	many	TRBD2	CASVGLAGAYNEQFF	TGCGCCAGTGTTGGACTAGCGGGGGCCTACAATGAGCAGTTCTTC
TRBV24-1	TRBJ1-1	13	NA	NA	CATSARGGTEAFF	TGTGCCACCAGTGCACGGGGGGGCACTGAAGCTTTCTTT
TRBV28	TRBJ2-3	14	few	NA	CASSSLTGTDTQYF	TGTGCCAGCAGTTCCCTGACTGGCACAGATACGCAGTATTTT
TRBV6-5	TRBJ2-7	15	NA	TRBD2	CASSYSRLAFNEQYF	TGTGCCAGCAGTTACTCGAGACTAGCGTTCAACGAGCAGTACTTC
TRBV4-2	TRBJ2-4	17	once	NA	CASSLHYGISAKNIQYF	TGTGCCAGCAGCCTACATTACGGGATCTCAGCCAAAAACATTCAGTACTTC
TRBV7-9	TRBJ2-7	17	NA	NA	CASSSQDGGGPSYEQYF	TGTGCCAGCAGCTCCCAGGATGGCGGGGGCCCTTCCTACGAGCAGTACTTC
TRBV28	TRBJ2-7	15	NA	TRBD2	CASSSTGLAAYEQYF	TGTGCCAGCAGTTCCACGGGACTAGCGGCCTACGAGCAGTACTTC